The 5 T cell receptor beta chains presented below share a single source sample, sequenced in a study of cytomegalovirus exposure and HLA in healthy donors (dated by TCRdb to about 2017). Libraries were built with the immunoSEQ multiplex PCR assay. A mixture of 60 forward primers for TCR Vbeta segments and 13 reverse primers for TCR Jbeta segments was used in the multiplex PCR. Here the immuneACCESS table is served through TCRdb, limited to in-frame sequences with V and J called. Missing clones are a known gap in these copies; in checked studies unresolved V genes cover under half, and the rest lacks a known reason. This sample comprises about 68,000 clones, about 81% of them detected only once. The ten largest clones capture approximately 7% of the sample. Sequences were obtained from PBMCs. The receptors were sampled from a human donor in good health.

The chain has TRBV5-1 and TRBJ2-7; the D gene is possibly TRBD1 (5 bases). The CDR3 covers 15 residues. From germline, CDR1 is SGHRS and CDR2 YFSETQ. V shed 1 base and J shed 7 bases, with 18 bases lying between them. CDR3 region: CASSLKPPTGGEQYF. CDR3 nucleotides: TGCGCCAGCAGCTTGAAGCCCCCCACAGGTGGGGAGCAGTACTTC.

In this sample, this clone turned up a few times. The genes are TRBV5-1 and TRBJ2-7; 7 nucleotides line up with TRBD1. After removal of 0 bases from V and 7 bases from J, the junction contained 7 bases not matched to a gene. The CDR3 extends over 14 amino acids. Germline CDR1 SGHRS, CDR2 YFSETQ. The CDR3 bases are TGCGCCAGCAGCTTGGGCCAGGGGGTAGGGGAGCAGTACTTC. This encodes CASSLGQGVGEQYF.

This sequence joins TRBV5-6 and TRBJ1-2; the match to TRBD1 covers 7 bases. This CDR3 is built from 16 residues. Unmatched junction bases numbered 11, after V lost 2 bases and J lost 4 bases. In germline, CDR1 is SGHDT, CDR2 YYEEEE. The CDR3 region is CASSLNLQGTFYGYTF. In nucleotides, the CDR3 is TGTGCCAGCAGCTTAAATCTACAGGGGACCTTCTATGGCTACACCTTC.

The rearrangement joins TRBV9 to TRBJ2-3, with D unresolved. Germline-derived CDR1 and CDR2 are SGDLS and YYNGEE. V lost 4 bases to trimming and J lost 5 bases, with 5 bases between them. This CDR3 spans 11 amino acids. CDR3 DNA: TGTGCCAGCAGCTCCTTAGATACGCAGTATTTT. This gives the protein CASSSLDTQYF.

The genes are TRBV18 and TRBJ1-1; 8 bases are shared with TRBD1. Germline trimming cut 5 bases from V and 1 base from J; bases unmatched to any gene: 3. The V gene's germline CDR1 is KGHSH and CDR2 LQKENI. CDR3 length: 14 amino acids. The CDR3 bases are TGTGCCAGCTCAGTACAGGGGGAGAACACTGAAGCTTTCTTT. It codes for CASSVQGENTEAFF.